Below are 27 T cell receptor beta chains sequenced from a single sample in a study of blood T cell repertoires in COVID-19. Sequenced by immunoSEQ multiplex PCR; TCRdb stores in-frame clones only, minus some. The sample carries roughly 330,000 clones, around 84% recorded once. Sequenced material: PBMCs or T cells enriched from blood (not recorded which). These TCRs come from a woman between 18 and 29 years old who had recovered from COVID-19.

CDR3 amino acids: CASSSPSRSGTNSPLHF. CDR3 nucleotide sequence: TGTGCCAGCAGTTCCCCTTCCAGAAGCGGAACCAATTCACCCCTCCACTTT. The V gene is TRBV27, the J gene TRBJ1-6; D unclear. The CDR3 has 17 residues. CDR1 and CDR2 from the germline V gene are MNHEY and SMNVEV (reference sequence). The ends were cut back, 4 bases at V and 7 bases at J, with 20 bases in the middle.

In this sample, this clone turned up a few times. The rearrangement joins TRBV5-6 to TRBJ2-1; no clear D gene. The CDR3 loop spans 12 amino acids. Germline CDR1 and CDR2: SGHDT and YYEEEE. V lost 2 bases to trimming and J lost 7 bases, with 7 bases between them. DNA for the CDR3: TGTGCCAGCAGCTTATCCTTGAATGAGCAGTTCTTC. It encodes CASSLSLNEQFF.

This clone showed up just a few times. The chain combines TRBV2 with TRBJ2-3, with a weak D call TRBD2 (5 bases). CDR1 SNHLY and CDR2 FYNNEI come from the germline V gene. Trimming left V 8 bases short and J 0 bases short, with 12 bases between. The CDR3 consists of 14 residues. The CDR3 nucleotides are TGTGCCAGCGCGAAGGGAGAGAGCACAGATACGCAGTATTTT. Protein sequence: CASAKGESTDTQYF.

The V and J genes are TRBV1 and TRBJ1-3. TRBV1 is tagged as a pseudogene. This CDR3 is 15 amino acids long. CDR3 DNA sequence: TGCACCAGCAGCCAAGCCGGGGGCTCTGGAAACACCATATATTTT. Its translation: CTSSQAGGSGNTIYF.

Concerning this clone: The germline gene is not matched at one end of the junction; a read error may be the cause. The rearrangement links TRBV19 to TRBJ1-6; 10 bases align to TRBD1. CDR3 length: 16 residues. Germline CDR1 LNHDA, CDR2 SQIVND (reference sequence). The CDR3 DNA is TGTGCCAGTAGGGGGACAGGGGCAGGGGCTAATCCACCCCTCCACTTT. Its translation is CASRGTGAGANPPLHF.

CDR3 DNA sequence: TGTGCCAGCAGCTTAGGGACTAGCGGGATGGATACGCAGTATTTT. It encodes CASSLGTSGMDTQYF. This chain connects TRBV7-9 to TRBJ2-3; 12 bases are a match to TRBD2. The germline gives CDR1 SEHNR, CDR2 FQNEAQ (reference sequence). J gave up 6 bases and V 1 base, and 2 bases lay outside the gene matches. This CDR3 is 15 amino acids long.

The gene calls are TRBV6-7 and TRBJ1-2; 9 bases line up with TRBD1. TRBV6-7 belongs to the ORF category, with a function that is uncertain. With V trimmed by 11 bases and J by 7 bases, 8 bases remained unmatched. This CDR3 spans 12 amino acids. CDR3 amino acids: CAGQTGGSGYTF. CDR3 DNA sequence: TGTGCCGGCCAAACAGGGGGCTCTGGCTACACCTTC.

The gene calls are TRBV7-9 and TRBJ2-7; TRBD1 aligns across 10 bases. Germline-derived CDR1 and CDR2 are SEHNR and FQNEAQ (reference sequence). Trimming removed 3 bases from V and 5 bases from J; junction bases left unmatched: 1. There are 13 residues in the CDR3. Written as DNA, the CDR3 is TGTGCCAGCAGCTTGGGACAGGGGAACGAGCAGTACTTC. Residues: CASSLGQGNEQYF. Full variable domain (remainder filled in from reference TRBV7-9 and TRBJ2-7): DTGVSQNPRHKITKRGQNVTFRCDPISEHNRLYWYRQTLGQGPEFLTYFQNEAQLEKSRLLSDRFSAERPKGSFSTLEIQRTEQGDSAMYLCASSLGQGNEQYFGPGTRLTVT.

The V gene is TRBV6-6, the J gene TRBJ2-1; D is possibly TRBD2 (7 bases). This CDR3 is 14 amino acids long. The germline gives CDR1 MNHNY, CDR2 SVGAGI (reference sequence). V was trimmed by 6 bases and J by 8 bases, leaving 17 bases between them. The chain's CDR3 is CASRGGGPGDEQFF. The CDR3 coding sequence is TGTGCCAGCAGGGGCGGGGGCCCGGGCGATGAGCAGTTCTTC.

This clone has only a few counts. The chain recombines TRBV25-1 with TRBJ2-5, with D maybe TRBD2 (6 bases). The CDR3 totals 14 residues. V was clipped by 5 bases and J by 4 bases, with 14 bases between them. CDR1 MGHDK and CDR2 SYGVNS come from the germline V gene. The CDR3 DNA sequence: TGTGCCAGCAGTTTACTCGTCGGGGGAGAGACCCAGTACTTC. Translation: CASSLLVGGETQYF. The full variable domain, its missing parts supplied by reference TRBV25-1 and TRBJ2-5, is EADIYQTPRYLVIGTGKKITLECSQTMGHDKMYWYQQDPGMELHLIHYSYGVNSTEKGDLSSESTVSRIRTEHFPLTLESARPSHTSQYLCASSLLVGGETQYFGPGTRLLVL.

V and J are TRBV5-4 and TRBJ1-4; D gene ambiguous. V lost 3 bases, J lost 8 bases, and 14 bases lay in between. Germline V gene lookup returns CDR1 SGHNT and CDR2 YYREEE (reference sequence). The CDR3 covers 14 residues. CDR3 sequence: CASSSLISLEKLFF. The CDR3 nucleotides are TGTGCCAGCAGCTCCTTAATATCTCTGGAAAAACTGTTTTTT.

This chain links TRBV27 with TRBJ2-7; TRBD2 matches 9 bases. The CDR3 totals 14 residues. The germline gives CDR1 MNHEY, CDR2 SMNVEV (reference sequence). V shed 3 bases and J 6 bases; nucleotides not matched to a gene: 6. The CDR3 region is CASSFGSGSFEQYF. The CDR3 DNA reads TGTGCCAGCAGTTTTGGTAGCGGGAGTTTCGAGCAGTACTTC.

The chain has TRBV19 and TRBJ1-5; 7 bases align to TRBD1. Per germline, CDR1 LNHDA and CDR2 SQIVND (reference sequence). V dropped 1 base and J dropped 3; count of bases not matched to a gene: 3. The CDR3 runs to 15 residues. CDR3 amino acids: CASSIADRNNQPQHF. CDR3 sequence (DNA): TGTGCCAGTAGTATAGCGGACAGGAACAATCAGCCCCAGCATTTT.

The V call is TRBV23-1, the J call TRBJ2-7; D uncertain. TRBV23-1 is flagged as an ORF with uncertain function. V was trimmed by 3 bases and J by 2 bases, leaving 11 bases between them. The length of the CDR3 is 14 residues. The CDR3 reads CASSHRQIAYEQYF. CDR3 nucleotide sequence: TGCGCCAGCAGTCACAGGCAGATAGCCTACGAGCAGTACTTC.

The chain is built from TRBV27 and TRBJ1-1; tentative D call: TRBD1 (5 bases). The CDR3 spans 14 residues. Trimming took 5 bases from V and 2 from J, leaving 12 bases between them. Germline V gene lookup returns CDR1 MNHEY and CDR2 SMNVEV (reference sequence). CDR3 loop: CASSLGGSNTEAFF. The CDR3 DNA reads TGTGCCAGCAGTCTGGGGGGGTCAAACACTGAAGCTTTCTTT.

Comments on this clone: One end of the junction is discordant with germline, which a read error may explain. CDR3 amino acids: CASSLALAQKSQPQHF. The CDR3 DNA follows: TGTGCTAGCAGCTTAGCTTTGGCACAGAAAAGCCAGCCCCAGCATTTT. The chain joins TRBV7-7 to TRBJ1-5; D not resolved. Germline values: CDR1 SSHAT, CDR2 FNYEAQ (reference sequence). This CDR3 is built from 16 residues. The full variable domain, in which reference TRBV7-7 and TRBJ1-5 provide the parts outside the CDR3, is GAGVSQSPRYKVTKRGQDVTLRCDPISSHATLYWYQQALGQGPEFLTYFNYEAQPDKSGLPSDRFSAERPEGSISTLTIQRTEQRDSAMYRCASSLALAQKSQPQHFGDGTRLSIL.

This chain connects TRBV5-1 to TRBJ2-1; the match to TRBD1 covers 11 bases. J lost 4 bases, V lost 1 base, and 1 base had no gene match. Germline V gene sequence: CDR1 SGHRS, CDR2 YFSETQ. The CDR3 has 15 amino acids. The CDR3 coding sequence is TGCGCCAGCAGCTTGTGGGACAGGGGGTACAATGAGCAGTTCTTC. Its protein product is CASSLWDRGYNEQFF.

J is TRBJ1-2 and V is TRBV28, with a tentative D call TRBD1 (5 bases). Trimming stripped 6 bases from V and 4 bases from J, with 18 bases between. CDR1 is MDHEN, CDR2 SYDVKM, per germline. The CDR3 runs to 15 residues. CDR3 DNA: TGTGCCAGCAGCCCCGGGACTTGGCTATTCTATGGCTACACCTTC. Encoded protein: CASSPGTWLFYGYTF.

V usage is TRBV18 and J usage is TRBJ2-7; 7 bases line up with TRBD1. The CDR3 spans 14 residues. The V gene end was trimmed by 0 bases and the J gene end by 1 base; junction bases not matched to a gene: 0. The germline CDR1 and CDR2 sequences are KGHSH and LQKENI. The CDR3 loop is CASSPPGQSYEQYF. The DNA of the CDR3 is TGTGCCAGCTCACCACCGGGACAGTCCTACGAGCAGTACTTC.

This clone was seen once. The rearrangement uses TRBV4-1 and TRBJ2-1, with 13 bases lining up with TRBD2. The CDR3 runs to 18 residues. Germline V gene lookup returns CDR1 MGHRA and CDR2 YSYEKL. After removal of 3 bases from V and 0 bases from J, the junction contained 5 bases not matched to a gene. CDR3 sequence reads: CASSQETSGRSSYNEQFF. In DNA, the CDR3 is TGCGCCAGCAGCCAGGAGACTAGCGGGAGGTCCTCCTACAATGAGCAGTTCTTC.

J is TRBJ2-5 and V is TRBV2, with TRBD2 identical over 14 bases. CDR3 size: 13 residues. The V gene end was trimmed by 7 bases and the J gene end by 12 bases; junction bases not matched to a gene: 7. Germline V gene data show CDR1 as SNHLY and CDR2 as FYNNEI. The CDR3 coding sequence is TGTGCCAGCATGGGGACTAGCGGGAGCCCCAAGTACTTC. Amino acid sequence: CASMGTSGSPKYF.

This clone was seen a single time. The chain joins TRBV7-9 to TRBJ1-3; possibly TRBD1 for D (5 bases). The CDR3 spans 14 residues. Germline CDR1 reads SEHNR; CDR2 reads FQNEAQ (reference sequence). Trimming took 5 bases from V and 2 from J, leaving 10 bases between them. This CDR3 is CASSMGRPGNTIYF. DNA of the CDR3: TGTGCCAGCAGCATGGGGCGGCCTGGAAACACCATATATTTT.

This clone showed up just once. The chain combines TRBV27 with TRBJ2-1, with TRBD2 matching 9 bases. The length of the CDR3 is 15 residues. With V trimmed by 2 bases and J by 7 bases, 6 bases remained unmatched. Germline V gene lookup returns CDR1 MNHEY and CDR2 SMNVEV (reference sequence). CDR3 sequence (DNA): TGTGCCAGCAGTTTAATGGCGGGAGGGCCGAATGAGCAGTTCTTC. Protein product: CASSLMAGGPNEQFF.

The rearrangement joins TRBV5-1 to TRBJ1-5; D is perhaps TRBD1 (6 bases). V shed 4 bases and J shed 3 bases, with 26 bases lying between them. This CDR3 is 19 amino acids long. Germline V CDR1 and CDR2: SGHRS, YFSETQ. The CDR3 region has the DNA TGCGCCAGCAGCCAGACAGGTCCCCATACCCTTCACTCCAATCAGCCCCAGCATTTT. This translates into CASSQTGPHTLHSNQPQHF.

This clone was recorded only once. This chain links TRBV7-9 with TRBJ1-2, with 12 bases fitting TRBD1. Germline V CDR1 and CDR2: SEHNR, FQNEAQ (reference sequence). The J segment lost 2 bases and the V segment lost 1 base, leaving 8 bases of the junction unmatched. The CDR3 loop spans 18 amino acids. The DNA of the CDR3 is TGTGCCAGCAGCTTAGATGGGGACAGGGGGCAGAGAAACTATGGCTACACCTTC. Protein product: CASSLDGDRGQRNYGYTF.

This sequence joins TRBV19 and TRBJ1-2; maybe TRBD1 (5 bases). The CDR3 spans 13 residues. V shed 3 bases and J shed 3 bases, with 8 bases lying between them. CDR1 is LNHDA, CDR2 SQIVND, per germline (reference sequence). Here the CDR3 reads CASSMAGHYGYTF. The DNA of the CDR3 is TGTGCCAGTAGTATGGCAGGGCACTATGGCTACACCTTC.

The CDR3 is CANWAPGQGDYGYTF. CDR3 bases: TGTGCCAATTGGGCCCCGGGACAGGGAGACTATGGCTACACCTTC. This chain connects TRBV6-5 to TRBJ1-2; 9 bases match TRBD1. J lost 3 bases, V lost 10 bases, and 12 bases had no gene match. This CDR3 is 15 amino acids long. Germline values: CDR1 MNHEY, CDR2 SVGAGI.